The 2 T cell receptor beta chains in this list originate from one sample, sequenced in a study of response to subunit inactivated influenza vaccine. MiXCR, run by TCRdb on the RT-PCR reads, gives a single entry per CDR3 protein. The table includes 650,000 to 800,000 distinct CDR3 sequences, approximately 15% detected once. The material was PBMCs from blood, obtained 14 to 15 days before vaccination. Receptor source: a man aged 50-59 years who received an inactivated influenza vaccine.

This chain joins TRBV21-1 and TRBJ2-5; TRBD1, the D gene given by the table, was not confirmed from the DNA. TRBV21-1 is listed as a pseudogene. The CDR3 has 18 residues. CDR3 nucleotides: TGTGCCAGCAGCCACAGCGGGGGCCCCCCAACTTTAAAAGAGACCCAGTACTTC. This gives the protein CASSHSGGPPTLKETQYF.

There are a few counts of this clonotype. The chain couples TRBV11-2 to TRBJ2-3; maybe TRBD1 (5 bases). Germline V lookup: CDR1 SGHAT, CDR2 FQNNGV. The CDR3 contains 15 residues. The V end was cut by 1 base, the J end by 2 bases, with 10 bases between. The CDR3 DNA reads as TGTGCCAGCAGCTTAGGAGACAGCTTCACAGATACGCAGTATTTT. Amino acid sequence: CASSLGDSFTDTQYF.